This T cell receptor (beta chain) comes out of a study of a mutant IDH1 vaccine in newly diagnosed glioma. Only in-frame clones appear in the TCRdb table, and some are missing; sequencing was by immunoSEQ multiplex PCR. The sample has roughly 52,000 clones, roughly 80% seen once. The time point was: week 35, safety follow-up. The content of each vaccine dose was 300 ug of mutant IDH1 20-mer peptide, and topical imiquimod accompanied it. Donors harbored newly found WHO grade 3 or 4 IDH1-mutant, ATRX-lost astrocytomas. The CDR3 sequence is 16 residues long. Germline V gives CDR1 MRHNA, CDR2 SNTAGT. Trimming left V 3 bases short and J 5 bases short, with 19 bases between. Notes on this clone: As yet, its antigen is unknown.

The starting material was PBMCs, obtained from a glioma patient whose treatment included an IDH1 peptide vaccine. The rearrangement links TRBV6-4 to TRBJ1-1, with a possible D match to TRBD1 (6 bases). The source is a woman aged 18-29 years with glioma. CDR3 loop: CASSENPGGRATEAFF. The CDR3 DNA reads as TGTGCCAGCAGTGAGAATCCTGGGGGGCGGGCTACTGAAGCTTTCTTT.